The 13 T cell receptor beta chains below all came from one sample that was sequenced in a study of shared clonotypes between healthy human individuals. Data came from immunoSEQ multiplex PCR; TCRdb stores just in-frame clones and leaves some out. The sample holds around 1,000,000 clones, 70% to 80% seen once. Sequencing was performed on memory CD4+ T cells from PBMCs. Subset given: CD45RA-negative fraction. The receptors shown here come from a young man in good health. Some clones in this sample may be carry-over from other donors' samples.

The J gene is TRBJ2-3, the V gene TRBV11-3; D unresolved. In germline, CDR1 is SGHNT, CDR2 YENEEA. The CDR3 covers 13 residues. V lost 5 bases to trimming and J lost 4 bases, with 10 bases between them. CDR3 region: CASSPRAADTQYF. CDR3 nucleotide sequence: TGTGCCAGCAGCCCCCGGGCCGCAGATACGCAGTATTTT.

Only a few counts were recorded for this clone. This chain connects TRBV9 to TRBJ2-7, with a weak D call TRBD2 (5 bases). This CDR3 spans 14 amino acids. CDR1 SGDLS and CDR2 YYNGEE come from the germline V gene. The V end lost 4 bases, the J end lost 6 bases, and 17 bases lay between the germline ends. The CDR3 coding sequence is TGTGCCAGCAGCCCGGGGAACAGTAATGGCGAGCAGTACTTC. It yields the protein CASSPGNSNGEQYF.

The V call is TRBV7-9, the J call TRBJ1-1; 11 positions match TRBD1. Trimming cost V 5 bases and J 4 bases; bases outside gene matches: 3. Looked up from germline, CDR1 is SEHNR and CDR2 is FQNEAQ (reference sequence). The CDR3 is 14 residues long. CDR3 region: CASSTGTGGTEAFF. In nucleotides, the CDR3 is TGTGCCAGCAGCACCGGGACAGGGGGCACTGAAGCTTTCTTT.

J is TRBJ1-2 and V is TRBV19; D may be TRBD1 (5 bases). Germline lookup yields CDR1 LNHDA and CDR2 SQIVND (reference sequence). There are 14 residues in the CDR3. The V gene lost 5 bases and the J gene lost 3 bases, with 13 bases spanning the gap. The CDR3 DNA reads TGTGCCAGTAGTCCCCAGGAGGGGTACTATGGCTACACCTTC. Translated: CASSPQEGYYGYTF. Full variable domain (remainder filled in from reference TRBV19 and TRBJ1-2): DGGITQSPKYLFRKEGQNVTLSCEQNLNHDAMYWYRQDPGQGLRLIYYSQIVNDFQKGDIAEGYSVSREKKESFPLTVTSAQKNPTAFYLCASSPQEGYYGYTFGSGTRLTVV.

The J gene is TRBJ1-1, the V gene TRBV4-1; D remains ambiguous. V was clipped by 0 bases and J by 4 bases, with 12 bases between them. CDR3 length equals 15 residues. Germline V gene lookup returns CDR1 MGHRA and CDR2 YSYEKL. Here the CDR3 DNA reads TGCGCCAGCAGCCAAGAGAATGTGGGCCCCACTGAAGCTTTCTTT. As protein: CASSQENVGPTEAFF.

The V call is TRBV7-8, the J call TRBJ1-2; possibly TRBD1 for D (6 bases). V lost 5 bases to trimming and J lost 0 bases, with 10 bases between them. Germline values: CDR1 SGHVS, CDR2 FQNEAQ. The CDR3 contains 14 residues. The CDR3 reads CASSPGQSNYGYTF. The CDR3, as DNA: TGTGCCAGCAGCCCAGGACAGTCTAACTATGGCTACACCTTC.

The V gene is TRBV6-5, the J gene TRBJ1-2; 9 bases fit TRBD1. CDR1 is MNHEY, CDR2 SVGAGI, per germline. V gave up 6 bases and J gave up 1 base; unmatched junction bases: 3. The CDR3 is made up of 14 amino acids. The CDR3 is CASRGQGFNYGYTF. Written as DNA, the CDR3 is TGTGCCAGCAGGGGACAGGGCTTTAACTATGGCTACACCTTC.

The chain uses TRBV5-6 and TRBJ1-2; D not certain. The CDR3 totals 14 residues. V was pared by 1 base and J by 2 bases, with 9 bases between. From germline, CDR1 is SGHDT and CDR2 YYEEEE. The CDR3: CASSLKLRNYGYTF. The DNA of the CDR3 is TGTGCCAGCAGCTTGAAGTTACGGAACTATGGCTACACCTTC.

J is TRBJ1-2 and V is TRBV28; the match to TRBD1 covers 7 bases. Germline loops: CDR1 MDHEN, CDR2 SYDVKM. Trimming at V came to 4 bases and at J to 0 bases, leaving 14 bases not matched to a gene. The CDR3 covers 18 residues. As DNA, the CDR3 is TGTGCCAGCAGTTACCTATTCAAGACAGGGCAAGCTAACTATGGCTACACCTTC. It is translated as CASSYLFKTGQANYGYTF.

This clone came up a few times. The V and J genes are TRBV5-1 and TRBJ1-2; weak D call: TRBD1 (6 bases). CDR1 and CDR2 from the germline V gene are SGHRS and YFSETQ. The CDR3 runs to 13 residues. V was shortened by 5 bases and J by 4 bases, with 12 bases between the two germline ends. CDR3 amino acids: CASSSGTSYGYTF. CDR3 DNA sequence: TGCGCCAGCAGTTCCGGGACAAGCTATGGCTACACCTTC.

The chain uses TRBV29-1 and TRBJ2-3, with 9 bases fitting TRBD1. CDR1 is SQVTM, CDR2 ANQGSEA, per germline. With V trimmed by 6 bases and J by 4 bases, 2 bases remained unmatched. The CDR3 is made up of 12 amino acids. CDR3 amino acids: CSVDRGPDTQYF. Written as DNA, the CDR3 is TGCAGCGTGGACAGGGGCCCAGATACGCAGTATTTT.

The chain links TRBV28 to TRBJ1-2; D may be TRBD1 (5 bases). The V gene lost 6 bases and the J gene lost 6 bases, with 11 bases spanning the gap. Germline V gives CDR1 MDHEN, CDR2 SYDVKM. The CDR3 has 12 amino acids. The CDR3 nucleotides are TGTGCCAGCAGGGGGGATTGGGATGGCTACACCTTC. Translation: CASRGDWDGYTF.

This clone showed up just once. The V gene is TRBV6-5, the J gene TRBJ1-2; 8 bases are shared with TRBD1. Trimming cost V 4 bases and J 8 bases; bases outside gene matches: 15. The germline CDR1 and CDR2 sequences are MNHEY and SVGAGI. The CDR3 is 16 residues long. The CDR3 here is CASSSYPGQGVSGYTF. CDR3 nucleotide sequence: TGTGCCAGCAGTTCCTACCCTGGACAGGGTGTTAGCGGCTACACCTTC.